Listed below are T cell receptor beta chains from one sample, sequenced in a study of graft-versus-host responses after intestinal transplantation. This table comes from immunoSEQ multiplex PCR, and its TCRdb copy is limited to in-frame clones, with some not included. The profile shows approximately 70,000 clones, over 85% of them singletons. The sequenced sample was bone marrow, obtained 734 days after intestinal transplantation. The receptors here all came from a human patient who received an intestinal transplant, so some T cells may come from the graft donor. Each CDR3 is given with its conserved first and last residue. A D gene is named only where the DNA matches it firmly. Size is omitted from some rows. Given values are once, few, many or a class for expanded clones.

v_call	d_call	clone_size	j_call	cdr3_aa	cdr3_nt
TRBV11-2	.	.	TRBJ2-1	CASSPEARRQFF	TGTGCCAGCAGCCCAGAGGCCCGTCGACAGTTCTTC
TRBV13	.	few	TRBJ2-5	CASSLVPDSQETQYF	TGTGCCAGCAGCTTAGTTCCGGATAGCCAAGAGACCCAGTACTTC
TRBV6-5	TRBD1	.	TRBJ2-5	CATMDRDLQETQYF	TGTGCCACCATGGACAGGGATCTCCAAGAGACCCAGTACTTC
TRBV6-5	.	.	TRBJ1-1	CASSAGIGPEAFF	TGTGCCAGCAGTGCCGGGATCGGTCCAGAAGCTTTCTTT
TRBV9	.	.	TRBJ1-1	CASSEDSWNTEAFF	TGTGCCAGCAGCGAGGACAGTTGGAACACTGAAGCTTTCTTT
TRBV6-5	TRBD1	.	TRBJ1-2	CASSYRDRVGYTF	TGTGCCAGCAGTTACCGGGACAGGGTCGGCTACACCTTC
TRBV6-5	TRBD1	.	TRBJ1-1	CASSSDREDVAFF	TGTGCCAGCAGTTCCGACAGGGAAGATGTCGCTTTCTTT
TRBV6-6	.	.	TRBJ1-3	CASSYGVNTIYF	TGTGCCAGCAGTTACGGGGTAAACACCATATATTTT
TRBV7-2	.	once	TRBJ2-1	CASSLAGDNEQFF	TGTGCCAGCAGCTTAGCGGGGGATAATGAGCAGTTCTTC
TRBV9	.	.	TRBJ2-7	CARDTDYEQYF	TGTGCCAGAGATACGGACTACGAGCAGTACTTC
TRBV2	TRBD2	.	TRBJ2-7	CASSGDYTYEQYF	TGTGCCAGCAGCGGGGACTATACCTACGAGCAGTACTTC
TRBV5-1	.	.	TRBJ1-1	CASSSPIVGNTEAFF	TGCGCCAGCAGCTCGCCAATCGTGGGAAACACTGAAGCTTTCTTT
TRBV5-1	TRBD1	.	TRBJ1-1	CASSGGTELNTEAFF	TGCGCCAGCAGCGGAGGGACAGAGCTGAACACTGAAGCTTTCTTT
TRBV6-6	.	.	TRBJ1-1	CASSPTYLNEAFF	TGTGCCAGCAGCCCTACTTACCTCAATGAAGCTTTCTTT
TRBV7-9	TRBD2	.	TRBJ2-2	CASSPFSGRRTGELFF	TGTGCCAGCAGCCCATTTAGCGGGAGGAGAACCGGGGAGCTGTTTTTT
TRBV7-9	TRBD1	.	TRBJ2-1	CASSSTGALTYNEQFF	TGTGCCAGCAGCTCAACAGGGGCCCTAACCTACAATGAGCAGTTCTTC
TRBV4-1	.	once	TRBJ1-1	CASRNREGDTEAFF	TGCGCCAGCAGAAACAGGGAAGGGGACACTGAAGCTTTCTTT
TRBV6-5	.	.	TRBJ1-1	CASSYSRNTEAFF	TGTGCCAGCAGTTACTCCCGGAACACTGAAGCTTTCTTT
TRBV6-6	.	.	TRBJ2-7	CASGQGLGEQYF	TGTGCCAGCGGGCAAGGGCTCGGCGAGCAGTACTTC
TRBV6-6	.	.	TRBJ2-7	CASSPDGLYEQYF	TGTGCCAGCAGTCCCGACGGACTATACGAGCAGTACTTC
TRBV7-6	.	once	TRBJ2-2	CASSLDPPPNTGELFF	TGTGCCAGCAGCTTGGACCCACCGCCTAACACCGGGGAGCTGTTTTTT
TRBV11-2	.	.	TRBJ2-5	CASSLEDSRRETQYF	TGTGCCAGCAGCTTAGAGGACAGCCGGAGAGAGACCCAGTACTTC
TRBV19	.	.	TRBJ2-3	CASSPPSFDTQYF	TGTGCCAGTAGTCCACCGTCGTTTGATACGCAGTATTTT
TRBV4-1	.	.	TRBJ1-3	CASSQKDRRSGNTIYF	TGCGCCAGCAGCCAAAAAGACAGACGCTCTGGAAACACCATATATTTT
TRBV14	TRBD2	once	TRBJ2-1	CASSQTSGRAKNEQFF	TGTGCCAGCAGCCAGACTAGCGGGAGGGCCAAGAATGAGCAGTTCTTC
TRBV27	.	.	TRBJ2-5	CATGGFGGEETQYF	TGTGCCACGGGGGGATTCGGGGGCGAGGAGACCCAGTACTTC
TRBV7-9	.	once	TRBJ1-4	CASSSRQATNEKLFF	TGTGCCAGCAGCTCTAGACAGGCAACTAATGAAAAACTGTTTTTT
TRBV6-6	TRBD2	.	TRBJ2-7	CASGGGGYEQYF	TGTGCCAGCGGCGGGGGGGGCTACGAGCAGTACTTC
TRBV19	TRBD2	once	TRBJ2-7	CASSSTSGVYEQYF	TGTGCCAGTAGTAGCACTAGCGGTGTGTACGAGCAGTACTTC
TRBV9	TRBD1	.	TRBJ1-4	CASSVQGALNEKLFF	TGTGCCAGCAGCGTCCAGGGGGCGTTAAATGAAAAACTGTTTTTT
TRBV13	.	.	TRBJ1-2	CASSLAGARGYTF	TGTGCCAGCAGCTTGGCAGGGGCGCGGGGCTACACCTTC
TRBV27	TRBD2	.	TRBJ2-1	CASSALRLGGEQFF	TGTGCCAGCAGTGCACTCAGGCTCGGGGGGGAGCAGTTCTTC
TRBV12-5	.	.	TRBJ2-2	CASATGRNTGELFF	TGTGCTAGTGCCACGGGCCGAAACACCGGGGAGCTGTTTTTT
TRBV30	.	.	TRBJ2-7	CAWSVDGTYEQYF	TGTGCCTGGAGTGTAGACGGAACCTACGAGCAGTACTTC
TRBV5-6	.	.	TRBJ1-2	CASTWAGDGYTF	TGTGCCAGCACCTGGGCAGGGGATGGCTACACCTTC
TRBV23-1	.	once	TRBJ2-4	CASSQQEFRLPHRIRAKNIQYF	TGCGCCAGCAGTCAACAGGAGTTCCGGCTACCCCACAGGATCCGAGCCAAAAACATTCAGTACTTC
TRBV25-1	.	.	TRBJ1-3	CASSGDGGNTIYF	TGTGCCAGCAGCGGCGACGGTGGAAACACCATATATTTT
TRBV6-6	.	.	TRBJ2-2	CASRTNTGELFF	TGTGCCAGCAGGACGAACACCGGGGAGCTGTTTTTT
TRBV6-6	TRBD2	.	TRBJ2-1	CASSSGGAHEQFF	TGTGCCAGCAGCAGCGGGGGGGCTCATGAGCAGTTCTTC
TRBV5-5	.	.	TRBJ1-5	CASSLQASGNQPQHF	TGTGCCAGCAGCTTGCAGGCGTCTGGCAATCAGCCCCAGCATTTT
TRBV9	.	.	TRBJ2-5	CASSVDSGRGAEETQYF	TGTGCCAGCAGCGTAGATTCGGGGAGGGGGGCGGAAGAGACCCAGTACTTC
TRBV18	TRBD1	.	TRBJ1-2	CASSPPSVRGEKRYTF	TGTGCCAGCTCACCACCGTCGGTCAGGGGGGAGAAGCGCTACACCTTC
TRBV27	TRBD2	.	TRBJ2-2	CASSIFRGLANTGELFF	TGTGCCAGCAGCATATTCCGGGGACTAGCGAACACCGGGGAGCTGTTTTTT
TRBV7-9	.	.	TRBJ2-1	CASSSLPVGRPYNEQFF	TGTGCCAGCAGCTCGCTTCCAGTGGGGCGACCCTACAATGAGCAGTTCTTC
TRBV10-3	.	.	TRBJ1-1	CAISEGMRGTEAFF	TGTGCCATCAGTGAGGGGATGAGGGGAACTGAAGCTTTCTTT
TRBV28	TRBD2	.	TRBJ2-2	CASGAGVAGELFF	TGTGCCAGCGGTGCGGGAGTCGCCGGGGAGCTGTTTTTT
TRBV6-6	.	once	TRBJ2-7	CASTYGLGNEQYF	TGTGCCAGCACCTACGGGTTAGGGAACGAGCAGTACTTC